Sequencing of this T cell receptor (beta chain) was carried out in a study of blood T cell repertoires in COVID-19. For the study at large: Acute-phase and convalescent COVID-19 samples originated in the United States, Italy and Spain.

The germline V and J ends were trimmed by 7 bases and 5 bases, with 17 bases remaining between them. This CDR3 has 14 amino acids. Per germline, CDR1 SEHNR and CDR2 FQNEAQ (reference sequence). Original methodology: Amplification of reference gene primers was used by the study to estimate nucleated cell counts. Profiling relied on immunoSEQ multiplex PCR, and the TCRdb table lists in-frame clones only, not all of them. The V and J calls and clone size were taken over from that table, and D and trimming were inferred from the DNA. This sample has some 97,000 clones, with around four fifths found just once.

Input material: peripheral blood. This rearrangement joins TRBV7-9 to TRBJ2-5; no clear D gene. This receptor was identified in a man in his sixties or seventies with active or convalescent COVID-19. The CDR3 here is CASTSNELRETQYF. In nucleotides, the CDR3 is TGTGCCAGCACCTCTAATGAGCTCCGGGAGACCCAGTACTTC.